This T cell receptor beta chain was obtained from a study of T cell responses to AZD1222 COVID-19 vaccine. TCRdb's table, derived via immunoSEQ multiplex PCR, lists solely in-frame clones and lacks some. The sample holds approximately 90,000 clones, 80% to 90% seen once. The length of the CDR3 is 15 residues. V dropped 0 bases and J dropped 7 bases, with 15 bases sitting between them. Germline V gene lookup returns CDR1 LNHNV and CDR2 YYDKDF (reference sequence). Study-wide findings and caveats: Distributed over spike, vaccine-associated CD4 TCRs predominated at 160-218 and 743-854. AZD1222 recipients seropositive at baseline numbered only six or seven. Spike-specific TCR breadth and depth were elevated following two AZD1222 doses. Targeting of unmutated variant regions was reportedly seen in nearly half of spike-specific TCRs.

On this clone: The antigen is unknown.

This TCR was sampled from an adult in good health. The gene calls are TRBV15 and TRBJ1-2; tentatively, D is TRBD1 (5 bases). Specimen: peripheral blood, collected on day 0 of AZD1222 vaccination. CDR3 sequence reads: CATSRDYGTSSGYTF. DNA of the CDR3: TGTGCCACCAGCAGAGATTACGGGACTTCCAGTGGCTACACCTTC.